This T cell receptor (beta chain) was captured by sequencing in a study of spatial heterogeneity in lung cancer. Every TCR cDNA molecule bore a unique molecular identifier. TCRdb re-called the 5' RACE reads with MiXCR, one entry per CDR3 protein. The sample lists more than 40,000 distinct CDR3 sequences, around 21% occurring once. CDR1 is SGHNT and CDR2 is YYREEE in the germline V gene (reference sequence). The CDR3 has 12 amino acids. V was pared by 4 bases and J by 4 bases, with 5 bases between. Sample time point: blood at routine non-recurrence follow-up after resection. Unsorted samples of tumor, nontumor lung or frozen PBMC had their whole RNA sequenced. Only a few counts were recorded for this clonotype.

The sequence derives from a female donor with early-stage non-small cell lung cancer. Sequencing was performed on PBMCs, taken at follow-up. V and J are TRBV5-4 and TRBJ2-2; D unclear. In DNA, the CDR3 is TGTGCCAGCAGCCGAATCACCGGGGAGCTGTTTTTT. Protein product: CASSRITGELFF.